A selection of T cell receptor beta chains follows, all from one sample in a study of shared clonotypes between healthy human individuals. Produced via immunoSEQ multiplex PCR; TCRdb's table is partial and in-frame only. Of millions of clones in the sample, just over 90% are singletons; the top ten hold about 1.8%. Sequenced material: naive CD8+ T cells from PBMCs. The receptors stem from a man between 18 and 29 years old in good health. Some clones in this sample may be carry-over from other donors' samples. CDR3s include the opening cysteine and the closing phenylalanine or tryptophan. Each record gives: V gene, clone size, J gene, D gene, CDR3 protein, CDR3 DNA. D genes are given only for firm matches. Clone size is not always given. Where it is, it says once, few, many or a class for expanded clones.

>TRBV28|-|TRBJ2-7|-
CASSLSDFLYEQYF
TGTGCCAGCAGTTTATCTGACTTTCTATACGAGCAGTACTTC
>TRBV9|-|TRBJ1-4|-
CASSNPPGRPYEKLFF
TGTGCCAGCAGTAACCCACCTGGCCGCCCATACGAAAAACTGTTTTTT
>TRBV6-5|-|TRBJ2-7|-
CASSYATRPSEQYF
TGTGCCAGCAGTTACGCCACTAGGCCCTCCGAGCAGTACTTC
>TRBV9|-|TRBJ2-3|-
CASSGPPGVSTDTQYF
TGTGCCAGCAGCGGGCCCCCGGGAGTTAGCACAGATACGCAGTATTTT
>TRBV28|-|TRBJ2-1|TRBD1
CASSYRDRVNNEQFF
TGTGCCAGCAGTTACCGGGACAGGGTGAACAATGAGCAGTTCTTC
>TRBV7-2|-|TRBJ1-2|-
CASSLGPGGFRGYGYTF
TGTGCCAGCAGCTTAGGACCGGGGGGATTTCGGGGCTATGGCTACACCTTC
>TRBV7-3|-|TRBJ2-2|TRBD1
CASSGTANTGELFF
TGTGCCAGCAGTGGGACAGCGAACACCGGGGAGCTGTTTTTT
>TRBV11-2|-|TRBJ2-5|TRBD2
CASGGVRKETQYF
TGTGCCAGCGGGGGGGTTCGAAAAGAGACCCAGTACTTC
>TRBV29-1|-|TRBJ2-1|TRBD2
CSVGGTSGRRWLGGEQFF
TGCAGCGTTGGCGGGACTAGCGGGAGACGTTGGTTGGGGGGTGAGCAGTTCTTC
>TRBV2|-|TRBJ2-1|TRBD1
CASSGDSNNEQFF
TGTGCCAGCAGTGGGGACAGTAACAATGAGCAGTTCTTC
>TRBV5-5|-|TRBJ2-2|TRBD1
CASSSTDPRTGPGELFF
TGTGCCAGCAGCTCAACCGACCCCAGGACAGGGCCCGGGGAGCTGTTTTTT
>TRBV28|-|TRBJ2-1|TRBD1
CASSATGTGTGNEQFF
TGTGCCAGCAGTGCGACCGGGACAGGGACTGGCAATGAGCAGTTCTTC
>TRBV6-1|-|TRBJ1-1|-
CASDGNTEAFF
TGTGCCAGCGACGGGAACACTGAAGCTTTCTTT
>TRBV5-5|-|TRBJ1-1|TRBD1
CASSSRQGKITEAFF
TGTGCCAGCAGCAGTAGACAGGGTAAAATCACTGAAGCTTTCTTT
>TRBV15|-|TRBJ1-4|-
CATSRDQAVRREKLFF
TGTGCCACCAGCAGAGATCAGGCGGTACGGCGAGAAAAACTGTTTTTT
>TRBV25-1|-|TRBJ2-7|-
CASSDWGYEQYF
TGTGCCAGCAGTGATTGGGGCTACGAGCAGTACTTC
>TRBV10-2|-|TRBJ2-7|TRBD2
CASSSEGRVSYEQYF
TGCGCCAGCTCTAGTGAAGGGAGGGTCTCCTACGAGCAGTACTTC
>TRBV28|-|TRBJ2-7|-
CASTPMETGYYEQYF
TGTGCCAGCACCCCCATGGAAACAGGATACTACGAGCAGTACTTC
>TRBV7-9|-|TRBJ2-1|TRBD2
CASSPTSGKFNEQFF
TGTGCCAGCAGCCCTACTAGCGGGAAATTCAATGAGCAGTTCTTC
>TRBV7-3|-|TRBJ2-1|TRBD2
CASSLTICLAGFCEQFF
TGTGCCAGCAGCTTAACGATTTGCCTAGCGGGATTTTGTGAGCAGTTCTTC
>TRBV6-6|-|TRBJ1-2|-
CASSLPGDRSNYGYTF
TGTGCCAGCAGCCTACCCGGTGACAGAAGTAACTATGGCTACACCTTC
>TRBV19|-|TRBJ2-7|-
CASSGAHGYEQYF
TGTGCCAGTAGTGGGGCCCATGGATACGAGCAGTACTTC
>TRBV27|-|TRBJ1-4|TRBD1
CASRLTKDRVFEKLFF
TGTGCCAGCAGACTTACGAAGGACAGGGTGTTTGAAAAACTGTTTTTT
>TRBV19|-|TRBJ2-1|-
CASSYRGAGNEQFF
TGTGCCAGTAGTTATCGGGGGGCAGGAAATGAGCAGTTCTTC
>TRBV30|-|TRBJ2-7|-
CAWSVHSTMEQYF
TGTGCCTGGAGTGTCCACAGTACTATGGAGCAGTACTTC
>TRBV7-8|-|TRBJ2-3|TRBD2
CASSLGGTSGPQYF
TGTGCCAGCAGCTTGGGGGGGACTAGCGGACCCCAGTATTTT
>TRBV2|-|TRBJ2-7|-
CASMNYGDSYEQYF
TGTGCCAGCATGAACTACGGGGACTCCTACGAGCAGTACTTC
>TRBV5-4|-|TRBJ2-6|-
CASSYDRQLRGANVLTF
TGTGCCAGCAGCTACGACAGGCAGCTTAGGGGGGCCAACGTCCTGACTTTC
>TRBV7-3|-|TRBJ1-3|-
CASSLNRGPGNTIYF
TGTGCCAGCAGCTTAAATCGGGGCCCTGGAAACACCATATATTTT
>TRBV27|-|TRBJ2-7|TRBD2
CASRQLTSGGLDEQYF
TGTGCCAGCAGGCAACTGACTAGCGGGGGTTTGGACGAGCAGTACTTC
>TRBV7-2|-|TRBJ2-5|-
CASSWTHSMRQETQYF
TGTGCCAGCAGCTGGACCCACAGCATGCGACAAGAGACCCAGTACTTC
>TRBV5-1|-|TRBJ2-7|TRBD2
CASSLVGEGREQYF
TGCGCCAGCAGCTTGGTGGGGGAGGGCCGCGAGCAGTACTTC
>TRBV12-5|once|TRBJ2-1|-
CASGSQSGPSYNEQFF
TGTGCTAGTGGTTCTCAGTCGGGACCGAGCTACAATGAGCAGTTCTTC
>TRBV4-2|-|TRBJ1-1|-
CASSQGLEAFF
TGTGCCAGCAGCCAAGGTCTCGAAGCTTTCTTT
>TRBV30|-|TRBJ2-1|-
CAWSTIYSYNEQFF
TGTGCCTGGAGCACGATCTACTCCTACAATGAGCAGTTCTTC
>TRBV10-3|-|TRBJ2-7|-
CAISDYSSYEQYF
TGTGCCATCAGTGATTACAGCTCCTACGAGCAGTACTTC
>TRBV19|-|TRBJ2-1|-
CASMGGRRYNEQFF
TGTGCCAGTATGGGTGGGCGCAGGTACAATGAGCAGTTCTTC
>TRBV6-1|-|TRBJ2-1|TRBD2
CASSVRPKRENRNEQFF
TGTGCCAGCAGTGTACGCCCTAAGCGGGAGAATCGGAATGAGCAGTTCTTC
>TRBV6-4|once|TRBJ2-1|TRBD2
CASRGRGGSYNEQFF
TGTGCCAGCAGAGGGCGGGGGGGCTCCTACAATGAGCAGTTCTTC
>TRBV9|-|TRBJ2-2|-
CASSVATTGELFF
TGTGCCAGCAGCGTAGCAACCACCGGGGAGCTGTTTTTT
>TRBV9|-|TRBJ1-1|-
CASSVGGEDTEAFF
TGTGCCAGCAGCGTAGGGGGCGAGGACACTGAAGCTTTCTTT
>TRBV6-5|-|TRBJ2-7|-
CASSYVQFYEQYF
TGTGCCAGCAGTTACGTGCAATTCTACGAGCAGTACTTC
>TRBV27|-|TRBJ1-2|-
CASSSADRFSGYTF
TGTGCCAGCAGTTCCGCTGACAGGTTCAGCGGCTACACCTTC
>TRBV7-9|-|TRBJ2-1|-
CASTPGRLPNNEQFF
TGTGCCAGCACCCCCGGTCGACTACCCAACAATGAGCAGTTCTTC
>TRBV5-1|-|TRBJ2-7|TRBD1
CASSLDRGPGYEQYF
TGCGCCAGCAGCTTGGACAGGGGGCCCGGCTACGAGCAGTACTTC
>TRBV10-3|-|TRBJ1-1|-
CAIRSVGPNTEAFF
TGTGCCATCAGGTCGGTGGGGCCGAACACTGAAGCTTTCTTT
>TRBV5-5|-|TRBJ1-2|-
CASSLEDSSSGYTF
TGTGCCAGCAGCTTGGAAGACAGTTCCAGTGGCTACACCTTC
>TRBV2|-|TRBJ1-1|-
CASRPGDTEAFF
TGTGCCAGCAGGCCGGGAGACACTGAAGCTTTCTTT
>TRBV7-9|-|TRBJ1-6|-
CASSLIGYNSPLHF
TGTGCCAGCAGCTTAATAGGCTATAATTCACCCCTCCACTTT
>TRBV11-2|-|TRBJ2-3|-
CASSLTGGHTQYF
TGTGCCAGCAGCTTAACCGGAGGCCATACGCAGTATTTT
>TRBV27|few|TRBJ1-1|-
CASSPRTVNTEAFF
TGTGCCAGCAGTCCCCGGACAGTGAACACTGAAGCTTTCTTT
>TRBV28|-|TRBJ1-1|TRBD1
CASSLWTGGLDTEAFF
TGTGCCAGCAGTTTATGGACAGGGGGCTTAGACACTGAAGCTTTCTTT
>TRBV9|-|TRBJ2-7|TRBD1
CASSERPGTASYEQYF
TGTGCCAGCAGCGAGCGCCCCGGGACAGCCTCCTACGAGCAGTACTTC
>TRBV6-1|-|TRBJ1-1|-
CASSVVAGLQTEAFF
TGTGCCAGCAGTGTTGTGGCGGGATTACAAACTGAAGCTTTCTTT
>TRBV18|-|TRBJ2-1|-
CASSPRVGVNEQFF
TGTGCCAGCTCACCCCGGGTCGGGGTCAATGAGCAGTTCTTC
>TRBV7-3|-|TRBJ2-6|-
CASSLVNSGANVLTF
TGTGCCAGCAGCTTAGTCAACTCTGGGGCCAACGTCCTGACTTTC
>TRBV28|-|TRBJ2-7|TRBD2
CASSLSILASGTYEQYF
TGTGCCAGCAGTTTATCAATCTTGGCTAGCGGGACTTACGAGCAGTACTTC
>TRBV7-9|-|TRBJ1-3|TRBD1
CASSLGVGTGGNTIYF
TGTGCCAGCAGCTTAGGAGTCGGGACAGGGGGAAACACCATATATTTT
>TRBV11-3|-|TRBJ2-3|TRBD2
CASSLSGNTDTQYF
TGTGCCAGCAGCCTTAGCGGGAACACAGATACGCAGTATTTT
>TRBV13|-|TRBJ2-3|TRBD2
CASSSRTSGSADTQYF
TGTGCCAGCAGCTCCCGGACTAGCGGGAGCGCAGATACGCAGTATTTT